This T cell receptor beta chain comes out of a study of sequential checkpoint blockade in melanoma. Whole-study context: Each arm's sequence ended with maintenance nivolumab. DNA from more than 75 pretreatment tumor samples underwent TCRβ immunosequencing.

Regarding treatment: randomized to nivolumab then ipilimumab (arm A) or the reverse (arm B). Comment on this clone: The target antigen is unknown.

Study observations and caveats: T-cell fraction and clonality followed PD-L1 and CD8+ counts, not mutational load.

Germline V gene lookup returns CDR1 MNHGY and CDR2 SAAAGT. Deletions cut 4 bases from V and 2 bases from J, with 12 bases between. There are 14 residues in the CDR3. Method: immunoSEQ multiplex PCR; TCRdb's copy keeps in-frame clones and lacks some. The data contain 8,000 to 10,000 clones, about 21% of them singletons. The J gene is TRBJ2-7, the V gene TRBV6-8; D remains ambiguous. The starting material was tumor tissue (inferred from file names), obtained from a patient given nivolumab and ipilimumab in sequence. The origin of this receptor is a human donor with melanoma. The CDR3 region is CASSSNGFAYEQYF. The CDR3 DNA is TGTGCCAGCAGTTCCAACGGCTTTGCCTACGAGCAGTACTTC.